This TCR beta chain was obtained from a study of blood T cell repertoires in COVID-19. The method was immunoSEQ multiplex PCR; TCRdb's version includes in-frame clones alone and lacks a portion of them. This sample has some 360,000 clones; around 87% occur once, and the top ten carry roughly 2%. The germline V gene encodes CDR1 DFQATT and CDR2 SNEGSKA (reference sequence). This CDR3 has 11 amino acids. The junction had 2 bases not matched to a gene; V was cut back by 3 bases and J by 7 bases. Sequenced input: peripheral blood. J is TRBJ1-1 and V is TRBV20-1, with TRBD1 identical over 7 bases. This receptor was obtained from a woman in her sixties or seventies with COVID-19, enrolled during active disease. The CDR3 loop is CSARGDSEAFF. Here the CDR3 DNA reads TGCAGTGCTAGGGGGGACAGTGAAGCTTTCTTT.